The 14 T cell receptor beta chains below come from one sample, sequenced in a study of blood T cell repertoires in COVID-19. Sequencing was performed with immunoSEQ multiplex PCR; in TCRdb, only in-frame clones are kept and a portion is missing. The table includes over 35,000 clones, roughly nine tenths detected once. Sequenced sample: peripheral blood. The receptors stem from a man between 65 and 85 years old with active COVID-19.

V gene TRBV18 combines with J gene TRBJ2-1, with 9 positions matching TRBD2. Germline trimming cut 0 bases from V and 7 bases from J; bases unmatched to any gene: 10. In germline, CDR1 is KGHSH, CDR2 LQKENI. This CDR3 contains 17 residues. CDR3 protein: CASSPPRVAGVINEQFF. In DNA form, the CDR3 reads TGTGCCAGCTCACCACCCCGCGTAGCGGGGGTTATAAATGAGCAGTTCTTC.

The rearrangement links TRBV27 to TRBJ2-7; 7 bases fit TRBD2. The CDR3 totals 14 residues. CDR1 and CDR2 (germline): MNHEY, SMNVEV (reference sequence). The J segment lost 6 bases and the V segment lost 3 bases, leaving 8 bases of the junction unmatched. DNA of the CDR3: TGTGCCAGCAGTTTCGGCGGGAGACGCGGCGAGCAGTACTTC. Amino acid sequence: CASSFGGRRGEQYF.

The rearrangement uses TRBV16 and TRBJ1-6; D remains unclear. V was cut by 0 bases and J by 0 bases, with 9 bases left in between. This CDR3 has 17 residues. The germline V gene has CDR1 KGHSY and CDR2 FQNENV. CDR3 loop: CASSQSYGSSYNSPLHF. The CDR3 nucleotides are TGTGCCAGCAGCCAATCGTACGGGAGCTCCTATAATTCACCCCTCCACTTT.

This clone appeared once. V and J are TRBV27 and TRBJ1-6; D might be TRBD1 (6 bases). The V and J ends lost 2 bases and 3 bases respectively, with 8 bases between them. Germline CDR1 MNHEY, CDR2 SMNVEV (reference sequence). This CDR3 comprises 15 residues. CDR3 sequence reads: CASSLQGYYNSPLHF. The CDR3 coding sequence is TGTGCCAGCAGTTTACAGGGGTACTATAATTCACCCCTCCACTTT.

The chain has TRBV7-7 and TRBJ2-2; TRBD2 might be the D (6 bases). V gave up 5 bases and J gave up 3 bases, with 10 bases separating them. The CDR3 consists of 14 residues. Germline V gene sequence: CDR1 SSHAT, CDR2 FNYEAQ (reference sequence). In DNA, the CDR3 is TGTGCCAGCAGCGTGACTAGAGACACCGGGGAGCTGTTTTTT. As protein: CASSVTRDTGELFF.

This chain joins TRBV30 and TRBJ2-7, with 9 bases identical to TRBD1. The CDR3 is made up of 14 amino acids. The germline V gene has CDR1 GTSNPN and CDR2 SVGIG (reference sequence). The V segment lost 2 bases and the J segment 4 bases; nucleotides outside the gene matches: 6. The CDR3 sequence is CAWSSKQGAYEQYF. CDR3 nucleotides: TGTGCCTGGAGTTCAAAACAGGGGGCGTACGAGCAGTACTTC.

The rearrangement uses TRBV7-9 and TRBJ1-5, with D possibly matching TRBD1 (5 bases). Germline CDR1 and CDR2: SEHNR and FQNEAQ (reference sequence). The length of the CDR3 is 13 residues. V gave up 2 bases and J gave up 6 bases, with 8 bases separating them. The CDR3 DNA reads as TGTGCCAGCAGCTTAACTCAGGGTCAGCCCCAGCATTTT. It encodes CASSLTQGQPQHF.

The chain combines TRBV18 with TRBJ1-1; 9 nucleotides match TRBD1. CDR1 and CDR2 (germline): KGHSH, LQKENI. This CDR3 comprises 17 residues. The junction had 13 bases not matched to a gene; V was cut back by 4 bases and J by 4 bases. The CDR3 DNA sequence: TGTGCCAGCTCACTCCTGACACCGGGACAGGGCACCACTGAAGCTTTCTTT. It codes for CASSLLTPGQGTTEAFF.

This clone is a singleton in its sample. The rearrangement joins TRBV7-3 to TRBJ1-6, with no clear D. This CDR3 spans 12 amino acids. V lost 5 bases to trimming and J lost 6 bases, with 5 bases between them. Germline values: CDR1 SGHTA, CDR2 FQGTGA. CDR3 nucleotides: TGTGCCAGCAGCAAGCCTAATTCACCCCTCCACTTT. Translated, it gives CASSKPNSPLHF.

J is TRBJ2-5 and V is TRBV28; no clear D gene. The germline V gene encodes CDR1 MDHEN and CDR2 SYDVKM. CDR3 length: 11 residues. Trimming shortened V by 3 bases and J by 13 bases, and 12 bases separated the two germline ends. CDR3 bases: TGTGCCAGCAGTTTTAAAAGTTTGGCGTACTTC. The encoded protein is CASSFKSLAYF.

V usage is TRBV9 and J usage is TRBJ2-5; 16 bases are a match to TRBD2. The V and J ends lost 3 bases and 5 bases, in that order; junction bases with no gene match: 1. The CDR3 loop spans 15 amino acids. Germline loops: CDR1 SGDLS, CDR2 YYNGEE. The DNA of the CDR3 is TGTGCCAGCAGCGCGGGACTAGCGGGAGGGGAGACCCAGTACTTC. Translated: CASSAGLAGGETQYF.

The chain joins TRBV11-3 to TRBJ2-5; 11 nucleotides agree with TRBD1. The J segment lost 4 bases and the V segment lost 1 base, leaving 2 bases of the junction unmatched. There are 15 residues in the CDR3. Per the germline V gene, CDR1 is SGHNT and CDR2 is YENEEA. CDR3 coding DNA: TGTGCCAGCAGCTTAGGGGGGACAGGGGGAGAGACCCAGTACTTC. It is translated as CASSLGGTGGETQYF.

V and J are TRBV6-6 and TRBJ2-5, with TRBD2 identical over 9 bases. This CDR3 region has 15 residues. The germline V gene has CDR1 MNHNY and CDR2 SVGAGI (reference sequence). Germline trimming cut 4 bases from V and 0 bases from J; bases unmatched to any gene: 3. This CDR3 reads CASSFSGGYQETQYF. As DNA, the CDR3 is TGTGCCAGCAGTTTCAGCGGGGGGTACCAAGAGACCCAGTACTTC.

This chain links TRBV4-2 with TRBJ2-1; 9 bases fit TRBD1. CDR3 length: 16 amino acids. CDR1 LGHNA and CDR2 YNFKEQ come from the germline V gene. The junction had 5 bases not matched to a gene; V was cut back by 0 bases and J by 5 bases. The CDR3 loop is CASSQDYRGLNNEQFF. In DNA form, the CDR3 reads TGTGCCAGCAGCCAAGATTACAGGGGGCTGAACAATGAGCAGTTCTTC.